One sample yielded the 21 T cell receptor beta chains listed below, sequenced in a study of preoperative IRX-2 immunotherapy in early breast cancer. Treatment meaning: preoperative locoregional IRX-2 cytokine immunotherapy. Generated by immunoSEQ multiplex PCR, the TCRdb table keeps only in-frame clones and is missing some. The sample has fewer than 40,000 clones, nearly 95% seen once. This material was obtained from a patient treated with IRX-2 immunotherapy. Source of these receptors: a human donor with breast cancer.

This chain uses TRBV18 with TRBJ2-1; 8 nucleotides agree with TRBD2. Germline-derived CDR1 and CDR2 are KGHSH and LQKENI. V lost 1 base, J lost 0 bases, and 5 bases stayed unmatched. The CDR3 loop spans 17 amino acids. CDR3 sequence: CASSPLGGVSSYNEQFF. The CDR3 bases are TGTGCCAGCTCACCACTCGGGGGGGTGAGCTCCTACAATGAGCAGTTCTTC.

This CDR3 is CASSLAQYEQYF. The CDR3 DNA is TGCGCCAGCAGCTTGGCCCAGTACGAGCAGTACTTC. This chain links TRBV5-1 with TRBJ2-7; D gene unclear. The CDR3 is made up of 12 amino acids. The V end was cut by 0 bases, the J end by 4 bases, with 5 bases between. The germline gives CDR1 SGHRS, CDR2 YFSETQ.

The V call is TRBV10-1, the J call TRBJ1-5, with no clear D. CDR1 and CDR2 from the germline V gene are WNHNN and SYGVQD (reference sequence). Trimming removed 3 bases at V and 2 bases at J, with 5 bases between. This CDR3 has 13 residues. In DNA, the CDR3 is TGCGCCAGCAGTGAACGTCGCAATCAGCCCCAGCATTTT. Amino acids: CASSERRNQPQHF.

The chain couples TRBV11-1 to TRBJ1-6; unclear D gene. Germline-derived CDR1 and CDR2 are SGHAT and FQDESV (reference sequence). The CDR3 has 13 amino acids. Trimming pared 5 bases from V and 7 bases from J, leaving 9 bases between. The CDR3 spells CASSTGVNSPLHF. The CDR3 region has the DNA TGTGCCAGCAGCACCGGGGTGAATTCACCCCTCCACTTT.

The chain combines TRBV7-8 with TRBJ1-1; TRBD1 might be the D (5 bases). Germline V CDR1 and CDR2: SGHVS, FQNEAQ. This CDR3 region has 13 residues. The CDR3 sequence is CVTLQGMNTEAFF. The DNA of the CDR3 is TGTGTAACCCTCCAGGGAATGAACACTGAAGCTTTCTTT. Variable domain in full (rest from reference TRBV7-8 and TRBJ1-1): GAGVSQSPRYKVAKRGQDVALRCDPISGHVSLFWYQQALGQGPEFLTYFQNEAQLDKSGLPSDRFFAERPEGSVSTLKIQRTQQEDSAVYLCVTLQGMNTEAFFGQGTRLTVV.

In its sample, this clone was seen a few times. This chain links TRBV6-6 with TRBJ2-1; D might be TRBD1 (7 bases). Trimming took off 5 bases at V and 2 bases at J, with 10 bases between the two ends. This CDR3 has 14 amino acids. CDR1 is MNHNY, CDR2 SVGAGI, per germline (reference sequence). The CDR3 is CASSQGEAYNEQFF. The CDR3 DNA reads TGTGCCAGCAGTCAGGGGGAGGCCTACAATGAGCAGTTCTTC.

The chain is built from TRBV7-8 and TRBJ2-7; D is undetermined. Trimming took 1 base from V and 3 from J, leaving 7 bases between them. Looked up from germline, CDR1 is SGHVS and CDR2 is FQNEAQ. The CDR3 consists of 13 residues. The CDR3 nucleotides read TGTGCCAGCAGCTTAGTAGGAGACTACGAGCAGTACTTC. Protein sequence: CASSLVGDYEQYF. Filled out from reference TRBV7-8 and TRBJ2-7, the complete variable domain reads GAGVSQSPRYKVAKRGQDVALRCDPISGHVSLFWYQQALGQGPEFLTYFQNEAQLDKSGLPSDRFFAERPEGSVSTLKIQRTQQEDSAVYLCASSLVGDYEQYFGPGTRLTVT.

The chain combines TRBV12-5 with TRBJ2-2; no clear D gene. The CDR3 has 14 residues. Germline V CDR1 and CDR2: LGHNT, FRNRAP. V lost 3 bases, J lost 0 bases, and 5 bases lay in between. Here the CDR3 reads CASGLDANTGELFF. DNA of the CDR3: TGTGCTAGTGGTTTAGACGCGAACACCGGGGAGCTGTTTTTT.

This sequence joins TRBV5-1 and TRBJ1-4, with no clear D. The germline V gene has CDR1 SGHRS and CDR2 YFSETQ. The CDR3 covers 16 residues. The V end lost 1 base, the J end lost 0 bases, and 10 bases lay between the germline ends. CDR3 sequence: CASSLSGEATNEKLFF. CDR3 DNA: TGCGCCAGCAGCTTGTCCGGGGAGGCAACTAATGAAAAACTGTTTTTT.

CDR3 loop: CASSPRTSGGSDVFF. DNA of the CDR3: TGTGCCAGCTCACCGCGGACTAGCGGGGGGTCAGATGTGTTCTTC. This chain uses TRBV18 with TRBJ2-1; 14 bases align to TRBD2. Germline CDR1 is KGHSH and CDR2 is LQKENI. CDR3 length: 15 residues. V gave up 3 bases and J gave up 15 bases; unmatched junction bases: 10.

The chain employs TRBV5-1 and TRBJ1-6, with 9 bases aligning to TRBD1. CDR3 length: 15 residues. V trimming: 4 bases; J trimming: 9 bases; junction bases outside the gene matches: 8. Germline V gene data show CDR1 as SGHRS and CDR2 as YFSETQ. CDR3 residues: CASSLRTGEGSPLHF. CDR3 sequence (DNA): TGCGCCAGCAGCCTCCGGACAGGGGAAGGTTCACCCCTCCACTTT.

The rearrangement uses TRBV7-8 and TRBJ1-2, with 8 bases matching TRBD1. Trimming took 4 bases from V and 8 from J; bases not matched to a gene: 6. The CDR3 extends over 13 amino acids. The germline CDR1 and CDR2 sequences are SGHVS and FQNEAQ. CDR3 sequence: CASSSTGGYGYTF. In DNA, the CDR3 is TGTGCCAGCAGCTCAACAGGGGGTTACGGCTACACCTTC.

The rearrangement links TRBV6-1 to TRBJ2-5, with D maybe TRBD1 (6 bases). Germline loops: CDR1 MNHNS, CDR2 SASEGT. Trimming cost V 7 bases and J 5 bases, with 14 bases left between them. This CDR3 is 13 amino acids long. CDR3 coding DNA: TGTGCCAGCAACAGGGTGGGTCGGGAGACCCAGTACTTC. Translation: CASNRVGRETQYF.

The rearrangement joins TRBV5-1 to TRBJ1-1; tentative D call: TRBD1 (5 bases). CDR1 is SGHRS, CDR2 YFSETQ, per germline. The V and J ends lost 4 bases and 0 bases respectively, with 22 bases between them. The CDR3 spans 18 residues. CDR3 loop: CASSSETPGLGMNTEAFF. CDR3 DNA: TGCGCCAGCAGCAGTGAGACCCCAGGGCTTGGGATGAACACTGAAGCTTTCTTT. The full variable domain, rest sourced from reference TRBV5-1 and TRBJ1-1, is KAGVTQTPRYLIKTRGQQVTLSCSPISGHRSVSWYQQTPGQGLQFLFEYFSETQRNKGNFPGRFSGRQFSNSRSEMNVSTLELGDSALYLCASSSETPGLGMNTEAFFGQGTRLTVV.

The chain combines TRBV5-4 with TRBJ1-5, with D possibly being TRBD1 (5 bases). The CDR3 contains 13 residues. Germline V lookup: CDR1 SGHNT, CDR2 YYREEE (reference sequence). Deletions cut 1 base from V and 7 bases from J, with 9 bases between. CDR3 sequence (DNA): TGTGCCAGCAGCTTGTGGCCAGGGCAGCCCCAGCATTTT. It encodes CASSLWPGQPQHF.

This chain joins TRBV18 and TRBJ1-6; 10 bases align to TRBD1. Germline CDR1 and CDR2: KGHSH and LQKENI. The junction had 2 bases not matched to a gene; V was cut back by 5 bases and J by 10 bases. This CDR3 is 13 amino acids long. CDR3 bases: TGTGCCAGCTCAGGGACAGGGGAATCACCCCTCCACTTT. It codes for CASSGTGESPLHF.

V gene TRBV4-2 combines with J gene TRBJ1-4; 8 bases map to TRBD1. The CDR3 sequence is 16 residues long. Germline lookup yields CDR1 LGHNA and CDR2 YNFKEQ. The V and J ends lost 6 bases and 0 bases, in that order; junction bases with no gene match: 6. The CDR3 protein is CASSQQGVATNEKLFF. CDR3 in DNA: TGTGCCAGCAGTCAACAGGGGGTGGCAACTAATGAAAAACTGTTTTTT.

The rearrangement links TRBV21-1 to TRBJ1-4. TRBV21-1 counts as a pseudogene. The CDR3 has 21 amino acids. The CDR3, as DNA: TGTGCCAGCAGCAAAGTCCCTGAGTTTATTACAACGATCCCCGGTAATGAAAAACTGTTTTTT. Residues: CASSKVPEFITTIPGNEKLFF.

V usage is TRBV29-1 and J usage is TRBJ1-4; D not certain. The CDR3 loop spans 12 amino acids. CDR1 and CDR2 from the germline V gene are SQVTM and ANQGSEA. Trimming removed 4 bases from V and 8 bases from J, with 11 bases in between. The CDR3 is CSVGTSGEKLFF. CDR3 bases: TGCAGCGTTGGGACCAGTGGGGAAAAACTGTTTTTT. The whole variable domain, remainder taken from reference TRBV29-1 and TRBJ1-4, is SAVISQKPSRDICQRGTSLTIQCQVDSQVTMMFWYRQQPGQSLTLIATANQGSEATYESGFVIDKFPISRPNLTFSTLTVSNMSPEDSSIYLCSVGTSGEKLFFGSGTQLSVL.

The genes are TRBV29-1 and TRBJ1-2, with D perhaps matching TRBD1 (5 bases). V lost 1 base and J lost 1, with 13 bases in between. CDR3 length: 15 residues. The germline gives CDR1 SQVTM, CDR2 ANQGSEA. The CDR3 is CSVEGLRGNNYGYTF. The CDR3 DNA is TGCAGCGTTGAAGGTTTAAGGGGCAATAACTATGGCTACACCTTC.

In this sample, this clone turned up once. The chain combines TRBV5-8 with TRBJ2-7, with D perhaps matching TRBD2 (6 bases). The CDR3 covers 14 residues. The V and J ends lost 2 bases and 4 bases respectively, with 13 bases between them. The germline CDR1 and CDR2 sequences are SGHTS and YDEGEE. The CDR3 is CASSFPTRWYEQYF. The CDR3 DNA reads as TGTGCCAGCAGCTTCCCGACTAGGTGGTACGAGCAGTACTTC. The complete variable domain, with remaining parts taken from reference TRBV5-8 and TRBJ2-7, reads EAGVTQSPTHLIKTRGQQATLRCSPISGHTSVYWYQQALGLGLQFLLWYDEGEERNRGNFPPRFSGRQFPNYSSELNVNALELEDSALYLCASSFPTRWYEQYFGPGTRLTVT.